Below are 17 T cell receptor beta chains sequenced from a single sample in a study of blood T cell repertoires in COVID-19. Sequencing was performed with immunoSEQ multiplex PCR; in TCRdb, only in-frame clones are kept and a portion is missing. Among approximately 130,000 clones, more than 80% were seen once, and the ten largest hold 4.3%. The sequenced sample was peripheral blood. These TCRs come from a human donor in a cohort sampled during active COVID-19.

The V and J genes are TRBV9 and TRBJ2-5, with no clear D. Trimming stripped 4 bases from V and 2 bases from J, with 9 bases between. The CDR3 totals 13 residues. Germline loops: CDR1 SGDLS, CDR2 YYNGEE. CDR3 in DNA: TGTGCCAGCAGCCCCGGGTTTCAAGAGACCCAGTACTTC. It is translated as CASSPGFQETQYF.

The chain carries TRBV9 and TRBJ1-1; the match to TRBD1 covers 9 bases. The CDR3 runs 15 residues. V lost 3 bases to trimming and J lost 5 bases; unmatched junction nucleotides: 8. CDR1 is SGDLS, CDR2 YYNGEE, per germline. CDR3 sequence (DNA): TGTGCCAGCAGCGCAACGACAGGGGGGAGTACTGAAGCTTTCTTT. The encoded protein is CASSATTGGSTEAFF.

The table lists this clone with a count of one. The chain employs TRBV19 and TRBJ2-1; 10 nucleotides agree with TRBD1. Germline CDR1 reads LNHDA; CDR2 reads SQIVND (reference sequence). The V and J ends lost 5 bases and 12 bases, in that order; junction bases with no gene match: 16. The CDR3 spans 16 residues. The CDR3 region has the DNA TGTGCCAGTAGTCCTTCTGACAGGGGGCCAGCAGAATCGCAGTTCTTC. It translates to CASSPSDRGPAESQFF.

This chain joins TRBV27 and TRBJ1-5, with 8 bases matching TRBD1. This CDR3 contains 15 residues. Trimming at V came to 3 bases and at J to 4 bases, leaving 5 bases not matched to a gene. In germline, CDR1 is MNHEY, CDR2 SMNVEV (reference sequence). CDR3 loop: CASSFHRDRNQPQHF. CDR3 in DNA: TGTGCCAGCAGTTTCCACCGGGACAGGAATCAGCCCCAGCATTTT.

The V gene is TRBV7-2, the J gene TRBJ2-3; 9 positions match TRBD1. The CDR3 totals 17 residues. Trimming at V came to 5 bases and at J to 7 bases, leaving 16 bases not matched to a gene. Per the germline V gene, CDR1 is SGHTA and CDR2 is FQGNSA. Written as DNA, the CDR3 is TGTGCCAGCAGCCTGGAAGACGTCGGGACAGGGTTTCATACGCAGTATTTT. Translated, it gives CASSLEDVGTGFHTQYF. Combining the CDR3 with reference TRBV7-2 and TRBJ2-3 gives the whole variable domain GAGVSQSPSNKVTEKGKDVELRCDPISGHTALYWYRQSLGQGLEFLIYFQGNSAPDKSGLPSDRFSAERTGGSVSTLTIQRTQQEDSAVYLCASSLEDVGTGFHTQYFGPGTRLTVL.

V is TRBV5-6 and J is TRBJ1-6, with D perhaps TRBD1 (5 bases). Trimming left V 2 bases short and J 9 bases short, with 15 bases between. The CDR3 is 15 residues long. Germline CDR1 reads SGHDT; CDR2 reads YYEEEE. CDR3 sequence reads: CASSFIPSGGSPLHF. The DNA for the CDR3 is TGTGCCAGCAGCTTCATCCCGTCCGGGGGTTCACCCCTCCACTTT. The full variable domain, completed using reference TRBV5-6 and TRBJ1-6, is DAGVTQSPTHLIKTRGQQVTLRCSPKSGHDTVSWYQQALGQGPQFIFQYYEEEERQRGNFPDRFSGHQFPNYSSELNVNALLLGDSALYLCASSFIPSGGSPLHFGNGTRLTVT.

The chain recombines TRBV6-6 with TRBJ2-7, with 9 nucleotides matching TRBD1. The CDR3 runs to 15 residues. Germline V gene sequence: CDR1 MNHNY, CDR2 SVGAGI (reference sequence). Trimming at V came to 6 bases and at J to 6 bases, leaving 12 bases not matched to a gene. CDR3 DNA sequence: TGTGCCAGCAGCCCTCGGGGACAGGGTGTTATCGAGCAGTACTTC. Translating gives CASSPRGQGVIEQYF.

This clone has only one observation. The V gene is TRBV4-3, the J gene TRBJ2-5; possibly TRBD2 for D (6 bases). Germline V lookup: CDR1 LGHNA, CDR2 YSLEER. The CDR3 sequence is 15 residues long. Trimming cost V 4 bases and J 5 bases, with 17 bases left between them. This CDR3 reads CASSREPTSWETQYF. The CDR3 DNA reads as TGCGCCAGCAGCCGCGAACCTACTAGCTGGGAGACCCAGTACTTC.

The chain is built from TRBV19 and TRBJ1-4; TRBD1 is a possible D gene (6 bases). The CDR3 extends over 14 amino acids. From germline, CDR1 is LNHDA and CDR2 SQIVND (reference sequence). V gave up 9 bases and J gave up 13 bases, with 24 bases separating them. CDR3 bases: TGTGCCAGGGGCGAATCGGACAGAGGGATTAGACTGTTTTTT. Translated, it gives CARGESDRGIRLFF.

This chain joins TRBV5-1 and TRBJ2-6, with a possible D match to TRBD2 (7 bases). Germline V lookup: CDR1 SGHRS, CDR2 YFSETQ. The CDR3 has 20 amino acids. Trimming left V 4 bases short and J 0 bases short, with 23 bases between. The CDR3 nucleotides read TGCGCCAGCAGCCAAGGGGGGGGCTTCGGGGCCCTCTCTGGGGCCAACGTCCTGACTTTC. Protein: CASSQGGGFGALSGANVLTF.

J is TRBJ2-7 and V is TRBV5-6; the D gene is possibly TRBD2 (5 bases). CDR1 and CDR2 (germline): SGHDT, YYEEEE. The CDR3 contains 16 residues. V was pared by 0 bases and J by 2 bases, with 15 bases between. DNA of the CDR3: TGTGCCAGCAGCTTGGCCAAGAGGGTAAGGGCCTACGAGCAGTACTTC. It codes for CASSLAKRVRAYEQYF.

The CDR3 region is CASSPGGRNNSPLHF. CDR3 bases: TGCGCCAGCAGCCCCGGAGGCAGAAATAATTCACCCCTCCACTTT. V gene TRBV4-3 combines with J gene TRBJ1-6; D call uncertain. The CDR3 runs to 15 residues. V dropped 4 bases and J dropped 5 bases, with 12 bases sitting between them. The germline CDR1 and CDR2 sequences are LGHNA and YSLEER.

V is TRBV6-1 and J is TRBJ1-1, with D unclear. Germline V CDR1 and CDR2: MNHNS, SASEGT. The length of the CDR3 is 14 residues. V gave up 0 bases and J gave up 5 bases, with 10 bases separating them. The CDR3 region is CASSEAEEKTEAFF. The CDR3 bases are TGTGCCAGCAGTGAAGCGGAGGAAAAGACTGAAGCTTTCTTT.

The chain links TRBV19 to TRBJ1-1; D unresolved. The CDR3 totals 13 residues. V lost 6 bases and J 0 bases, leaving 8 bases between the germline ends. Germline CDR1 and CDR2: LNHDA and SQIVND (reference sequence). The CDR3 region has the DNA TGTGCCAGTAGGACATCAATGAACACTGAAGCTTTCTTT. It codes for CASRTSMNTEAFF. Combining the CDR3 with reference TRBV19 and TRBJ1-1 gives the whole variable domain DGGITQSPKYLFRKEGQNVTLSCEQNLNHDAMYWYRQDPGQGLRLIYYSQIVNDFQKGDIAEGYSVSREKKESFPLTVTSAQKNPTAFYLCASRTSMNTEAFFGQGTRLTVV.

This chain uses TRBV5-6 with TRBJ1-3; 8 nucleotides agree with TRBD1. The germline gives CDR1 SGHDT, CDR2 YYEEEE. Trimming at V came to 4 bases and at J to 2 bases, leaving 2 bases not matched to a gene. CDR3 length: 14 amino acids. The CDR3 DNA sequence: TGTGCCAGCAGCCTACAGGGGGCTGGAAACACCATATATTTT. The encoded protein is CASSLQGAGNTIYF.

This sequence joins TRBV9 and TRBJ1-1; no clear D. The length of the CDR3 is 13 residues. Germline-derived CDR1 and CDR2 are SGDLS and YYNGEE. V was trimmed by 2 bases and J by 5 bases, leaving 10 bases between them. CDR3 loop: CASSVKGGTEAFF. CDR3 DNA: TGTGCCAGCAGCGTGAAGGGAGGAACTGAAGCTTTCTTT.

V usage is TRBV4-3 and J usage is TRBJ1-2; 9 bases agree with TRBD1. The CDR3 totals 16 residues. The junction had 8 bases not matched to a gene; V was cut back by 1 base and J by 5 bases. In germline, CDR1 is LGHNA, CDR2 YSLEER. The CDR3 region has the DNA TGCGCCAGCAGCCAAGCTACAGGGGGCGCGGGATATGGCTACACCTTC. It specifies CASSQATGGAGYGYTF.